Included here is one T cell receptor beta chain sequence, with context. This clone was detected only a few times. This clone's antigen is unknown. No base quality information exists; no much larger clone differs at one position. This sample was taken from a study of CD8+ T cells in alopecia areata (dated by TCRdb to the late 2010s). Notes on the research overall: Treated patients were enrolled in an open-label pilot trial of oral tofacitinib at 5 to 10 mg twice daily for moderate-to-severe alopecia areata. Patients received tofacitinib for 6 to 18 months and were then followed off drug for 6 months to check for delayed response and recurrence. Disease severity in treated patients was measured with the SALT score, which quantifies the percentage of affected scalp surface area. High-throughput TCRbeta sequencing was used to examine T cell clonal expansion in alopecia areata in both the C3H/HeJ mouse model and human patients. Scalp tissue and sorted CD4+ and CD8+ peripheral blood T cells from patchy and totalis/universalis alopecia areata patients and from healthy controls were covered by human TCRbeta sequencing. Biopsies were taken from tofacitinib-treated patients at baseline and at 4 and 24 weeks of treatment, and a later scalp biopsy was taken in several of the tofacitinib-treated patients. Scalp clonality was compared among normal scalp (n=4), patchy alopecia areata scalp (n=8), and alopecia totalis/universalis scalp (n=8). RNA was extracted with the PAXgene miRNA kit for fixed scalp, the miRNeasy kit for PBMCs, and the RNeasy kit for mouse skin. Amplification of TCRbeta CDR3 regions was done by immunoSEQ multiplex PCR using 35 Vbeta forward primers and 13 Jbeta reverse primers.

Findings and caveats that apply to the study as a whole: Unlike mouse skin, which is dominated by gammadelta T cells, normal human skin has resident alphabeta T cells that are also sequenced, and this complicates analysis of the scalp TCR repertoire. Many expanded lesional clones were found to persist in scalp and blood during tofacitinib treatment, and relapse after treatment cessation may be partly explained by this persistence. Higher clonality and more expanded CD8+ clones were observed in lesional scalp than in normal scalp, particularly in alopecia totalis/universalis, a finding suggestive of antigenic drive. TCR sequences shared between patients were less clear than in mice, possibly partly because of HLA diversity in the patient population. Tofacitinib significantly lowered scalp clonality and the number of expanded CD8+ clones among the top 100 scalp clones. Because the treated cohort was small and had just a single nonresponder, larger studies are needed to establish links between baseline CD8+ expansion and response.

The library came from the immunoSEQ multiplex PCR assay. RNA was extracted from all samples and reverse transcribed into cDNA, which served as template for TCR sequencing. SuperScript III was used for first-strand cDNA synthesis, primed with a 2:1 mix of oligo-dT and random hexamers. Amplification bias was assessed with a synthetic immune receptor repertoire, and residual bias was removed computationally. The original pipeline was this. Raw reads were preprocessed for error removal, and CDR3 was defined according to IMGT conventions as running from the conserved cysteine to phenylalanine. To get clonality, Shannon entropy was normalized by log2 of the number of productive unique TCRs and the result was subtracted from 1. Scalp TCRbeta sequences were cross-referenced with sorted blood CD4 and CD8 repertoires so that the CD4 or CD8 identity of scalp clones could be inferred. The source is immuneACCESS, and TCRdb retained only in-frame sequences with V and J called. Part of the clones is not carried over; for the studies checked, unresolved V genes explain less than half of this, and the remainder is unexplained. V, J and clone size were drawn from that table, and D and trimming were deduced from the DNA. For this sample the table gives about 200,000 clones, of which roughly 60% were detected only once. Clones ranked in the top ten supply approximately 1% of the sample.

The time point label, as the study defines it: 20 to 30 weeks on oral tofacitinib. The treatment or condition label, read with the paper, signifies: oral pan-JAK inhibitor, 5-10 mg twice daily. From alopecia areata patients, peripheral blood was collected along with lesional scalp punch biopsies. After PBMCs were isolated by density centrifugation and stained for CD3, CD4 and CD8, a FACSAria was used to sort CD4+ and CD8+ T cells. There are 12 amino acids in the CDR3, from cysteine to phenylalanine inclusive. Kept here is only the CDR3 DNA, which spans 36 bases and is read in frame from base 1. A distance of 5 bases separates the germline ends of V and J, which lose 4 bases and 2 bases respectively.

The TCR sequence derives from a human donor with alopecia areata. This receptor chain uses TRBV23-1 and TRBJ2-5; the D gene assignment is ambiguous. TRBV23-1 is recorded as an ORF, its role being uncertain. The sample in question was CD4+ T cells sorted from blood, obtained at week 24, from a patient treated with tofacitinib. The CDR3 protein sequence reads: CASSRSQETQYF. The DNA is as follows: TGCGCCAGCAGTCGGAGTCAAGAGACCCAGTACTTC.